Following are 31 T cell receptor beta chains from one sample sequenced in a study of T cell responses to AZD1222 COVID-19 vaccine. Clones were read by immunoSEQ multiplex PCR, and TCRdb kept only the in-frame ones, dropping some. The sample shows about 84,000 clones, approximately 85% of them seen only once. This material consisted of peripheral blood, taken 28 days after the second AZD1222 dose. The receptors originated from an adult who received the AZD1222 COVID-19 vaccine.

The chain employs TRBV11-2 and TRBJ1-5; D ambiguous. V lost 4 bases and J 4 bases, leaving 5 bases between the germline ends. The CDR3 runs 12 residues. Germline-derived CDR1 and CDR2 are SGHAT and FQNNGV. CDR3 in amino acids: CASSSVNQPQHF. The DNA of the CDR3 is TGTGCCAGCAGCTCCGTGAATCAGCCCCAGCATTTT. Supplemented by reference TRBV11-2 and TRBJ1-5, the full variable domain reads EAGVAQSPRYKIIEKRQSVAFWCNPISGHATLYWYQQILGQGPKLLIQFQNNGVVDDSQLPKDRFSAERLKGVDSTLKIQPAKLEDSAVYLCASSSVNQPQHFGDGTRLSIL.

A single count supports this clone. The chain carries TRBV10-3 and TRBJ1-5; D remains unclear. V was clipped by 3 bases and J by 0 bases, with 9 bases between them. Germline CDR1 is ENHRY and CDR2 is SYGVKD. This CDR3 spans 15 amino acids. The CDR3 DNA reads as TGTGCCATCAGTGATGGGTCTTATAGCAATCAGCCCCAGCATTTT. Protein sequence: CAISDGSYSNQPQHF.

The chain employs TRBV19 and TRBJ2-2; D is perhaps TRBD1 or TRBD2 (6 bases each). The ends were cut back, 3 bases at V and 6 bases at J, with 17 bases in the middle. The CDR3 consists of 16 residues. Per the germline V gene, CDR1 is LNHDA and CDR2 is SQIVND (reference sequence). The CDR3 here is CASSIRGGLSAGELFF. The CDR3 DNA follows: TGTGCCAGTAGTATTCGTGGGGGGCTTTCGGCCGGGGAGCTGTTTTTT.

V usage is TRBV10-1 and J usage is TRBJ2-3; D is uncertain. This CDR3 spans 13 amino acids. Trimming pared 2 bases from V and 5 bases from J, leaving 8 bases between. The germline V gene has CDR1 WNHNN and CDR2 SYGVQD (reference sequence). Here the CDR3 DNA reads TGCGCCAGCAGTGAGAGTTCTAGAGATACGCAGTATTTT. Protein sequence: CASSESSRDTQYF.

Only one count was recorded for this clone. This chain links TRBV6-5 with TRBJ1-5; the D is unclear. The CDR3 runs to 10 residues. The V gene lost 7 bases and the J gene lost 9 bases, with 7 bases spanning the gap. CDR1 and CDR2 from the germline V gene are MNHEY and SVGAGI. The CDR3 sequence: CASNLRPQHF. The CDR3, as DNA: TGTGCCAGCAATCTGAGGCCCCAGCATTTT.

The chain joins TRBV6-5 to TRBJ2-7, with D unresolved. Trimming removed 0 bases at V and 3 bases at J, with 12 bases between. The CDR3 runs 15 residues. From germline, CDR1 is MNHEY and CDR2 SVGAGI. CDR3 in DNA: TGTGCCAGCAGTTACTCTATTAGCCGAAACTACGAGCAGTACTTC. This codes for CASSYSISRNYEQYF.

The chain recombines TRBV3-1 (or the pseudogene TRBV3-2) with TRBJ1-6, with TRBD1 as a possible D gene (5 bases). Germline assignment: CDR1 LGHDT and CDR2 YNNKEL (reference sequence). V was trimmed by 5 bases and J by 11 bases, leaving 10 bases between them. The CDR3 extends over 12 amino acids. The DNA for the CDR3 is TGTGCCAGCAGCGGGGGGTACCCACCCCTCCACTTT. The encoded protein is CASSGGYPPLHF.

This clone appeared once. The V call is TRBV3-1 (or the pseudogene TRBV3-2), the J call TRBJ2-5; tentative D call: TRBD2 (6 bases). Looked up from germline, CDR1 is LGHDT and CDR2 is YNNKEL (reference sequence). Deletions cut 1 base from V and 5 bases from J, with 11 bases between. CDR3 length equals 14 residues. CDR3: CASSQVPGVETQYF. CDR3 DNA sequence: TGTGCCAGCAGCCAAGTTCCGGGGGTTGAGACCCAGTACTTC.

The chain recombines TRBV19 with TRBJ2-7, with 8 nucleotides matching TRBD1. With V trimmed by 10 bases and J by 2 bases, 10 bases remained unmatched. This CDR3 is built from 14 residues. Germline loops: CDR1 LNHDA, CDR2 SQIVND (reference sequence). The CDR3 loop reads CATKDRVVPYEQYF. Written as DNA, the CDR3 is TGTGCCACCAAGGACAGGGTCGTCCCCTACGAGCAGTACTTC.

The V gene is TRBV28, the J gene TRBJ1-2, with 7 bases lining up with TRBD1. The CDR3 totals 15 residues. Germline V gives CDR1 MDHEN, CDR2 SYDVKM. V trimming: 4 bases; J trimming: 6 bases; junction bases outside the gene matches: 11. The CDR3 loop reads CASSSGQGVRDGYTF. In DNA form, the CDR3 reads TGTGCCAGCAGTTCCGGTCAGGGGGTGAGGGATGGCTACACCTTC.

The chain couples TRBV10-3 to TRBJ1-3; 10 nucleotides line up with TRBD1. Looked up from germline, CDR1 is ENHRY and CDR2 is SYGVKD. This CDR3 is 14 amino acids long. V lost 6 bases and J lost 4; bases outside the gene matches: 3. The DNA of the CDR3 is TGTGCCATCAGAGGGGACAGGGGAGGAAACACCATATATTTT. This codes for CAIRGDRGGNTIYF.

The J gene is TRBJ1-1, the V gene TRBV3-1 (or the pseudogene TRBV3-2), with D unresolved. The CDR3 length is 14 residues. The V end was cut by 4 bases, the J end by 0 bases, with 9 bases between. CDR1 and CDR2 from the germline V gene are LGHDT and YNNKEL (reference sequence). CDR3 bases: TGTGCCAGCAGCCTTTTCAATCTGAACACTGAAGCTTTCTTT. Its protein is CASSLFNLNTEAFF.

In its sample, this clone was seen a few times. The chain joins TRBV13 to TRBJ1-6, with TRBD1 matching over 7 bases. The germline V gene encodes CDR1 PRHDT and CDR2 FYEKMQ (reference sequence). Trimming cost V 0 bases and J 14 bases; bases outside gene matches: 7. The CDR3 covers 14 residues. CDR3 nucleotide sequence: TGTGCCAGCAGCTTAGGACAGGGGCTGGGATCCCTCCACTTT. It codes for CASSLGQGLGSLHF. Drawing the rest from reference TRBV13 and TRBJ1-6, the complete variable domain is AAGVIQSPRHLIKEKRETATLKCYPIPRHDTVYWYQQGPGQDPQFLISFYEKMQSDKGSIPDRFSAQQFSDYHSELNMSSLELGDSALYFCASSLGQGLGSLHFGNGTRLTVT.

V is TRBV19 and J is TRBJ1-5; 7 positions agree with TRBD1. The junction had 12 bases not matched to a gene; V was cut back by 9 bases and J by 4 bases. Germline CDR1 LNHDA, CDR2 SQIVND (reference sequence). This CDR3 is built from 15 residues. CDR3 sequence (DNA): TGTGCCAGCAACGCAATAACAGGGGTGAATCAGCCCCAGCATTTT. It translates to CASNAITGVNQPQHF.

The V gene is TRBV28, the J gene TRBJ1-1; D remains unclear. The CDR3 totals 12 residues. Per the germline V gene, CDR1 is MDHEN and CDR2 is SYDVKM. V dropped 7 bases and J dropped 2 bases, with 8 bases sitting between them. For the CDR3, the DNA is TGTGCCAGCACAGCGGGTAACACTGAAGCTTTCTTT. Residues: CASTAGNTEAFF.

The V and J genes are TRBV6-5 and TRBJ2-3; TRBD1 matches at 7 bases. Trimming removed 6 bases from V and 0 bases from J; junction bases left unmatched: 6. The CDR3 is 15 amino acids. The germline CDR1 and CDR2 sequences are MNHEY and SVGAGI. The DNA for the CDR3 is TGTGCCAGCAGCGGAAGGGGGCCGAGCACAGATACGCAGTATTTT. Residues: CASSGRGPSTDTQYF.

A single count supports this clone. The rearrangement uses TRBV5-4 and TRBJ1-3, with D unresolved. The length of the CDR3 is 14 residues. CDR1 and CDR2 from the germline V gene are SGHNT and YYREEE (reference sequence). Trimming removed 4 bases at V and 2 bases at J, with 10 bases between. The CDR3 region is CASSPGGPGNTIYF. The CDR3 nucleotides read TGTGCCAGCAGCCCAGGAGGCCCTGGAAACACCATATATTTT. The entire variable domain, with the rest obtained from reference TRBV5-4 and TRBJ1-3, is as follows: ETGVTQSPTHLIKTRGQQVTLRCSSQSGHNTVSWYQQALGQGPQFIFQYYREEENGRGNFPPRFSGLQFPNYSSELNVNALELDDSALYLCASSPGGPGNTIYFGEGSWLTVV.

Comment on this clone: Distinct nucleotide sequences in the sample also encode this CDR3. The chain links TRBV6-5 to TRBJ2-7; possible D gene TRBD2, 6 bases. V lost 6 bases, J lost 2 bases, and 8 bases lay in between. Per germline, CDR1 MNHEY and CDR2 SVGAGI. This CDR3 has 12 amino acids. This CDR3 is CASRTGAYEQYF. CDR3 DNA sequence: TGTGCCAGCAGGACGGGGGCCTACGAGCAGTACTTC.

This clone was recorded a few times. The chain combines TRBV7-2 with TRBJ2-7; D may be TRBD2 (6 bases). Germline lookup yields CDR1 SGHTA and CDR2 FQGNSA. Trimming stripped 5 bases from V and 7 bases from J, with 24 bases between. This CDR3 contains 16 residues. CDR3 protein: CASSGGSGRVMSEQYF. The DNA for the CDR3 is TGTGCCAGCAGCGGGGGGAGTGGCCGGGTAATGAGTGAGCAGTACTTC.

The chain employs TRBV25-1 and TRBJ1-2; no firm D call. The V and J ends lost 1 base and 2 bases respectively, with 8 bases between them. CDR1 is MGHDK, CDR2 SYGVNS, per germline. CDR3 length: 14 amino acids. CDR3 sequence reads: CASSEFAGNYGYTF. For the CDR3, the DNA is TGTGCCAGCAGTGAATTCGCGGGGAACTATGGCTACACCTTC.

This clone was seen a single time. The gene calls are TRBV10-3 and TRBJ1-1; D call uncertain. V lost 4 bases, J lost 10 bases, and 19 bases lay in between. Germline V gene sequence: CDR1 ENHRY, CDR2 SYGVKD. CDR3 length: 14 residues. Here the CDR3 reads CAISVSRETPAAFF. CDR3 nucleotide sequence: TGTGCCATCAGTGTCTCAAGGGAGACCCCAGCAGCTTTCTTT.

The V and J genes are TRBV24-1 and TRBJ2-5; 12 bases match TRBD2. The CDR3 totals 16 residues. V shed 9 bases, J shed 4 bases, and the junction held 11 bases outside the gene matches. CDR1 and CDR2 (germline): KGHDR, SFDVKD. In DNA form, the CDR3 reads TGTGCCACCTCAGGCTCCGCTAGCGGGGGGGGAGAGACCCAGTACTTC. Amino acids: CATSGSASGGGETQYF.

This clone was picked up a small number of times. Other nucleotide sequences in the sample specify the same CDR3. The chain carries TRBV28 and TRBJ1-5; D is ambiguous. The CDR3 has 12 residues. Trimming cost V 4 bases and J 4 bases, with 5 bases left between them. Germline V gives CDR1 MDHEN, CDR2 SYDVKM. The CDR3 DNA sequence: TGTGCCAGCAGTTGGAGTAATCAGCCCCAGCATTTT. Its translation: CASSWSNQPQHF.

This chain uses TRBV5-6 with TRBJ1-5; D is possibly TRBD1 (5 bases). Germline CDR1 and CDR2: SGHDT and YYEEEE. V shed 0 bases and J shed 9 bases, with 13 bases lying between them. The CDR3 totals 14 residues. CDR3 region: CASSLVGGRGPQHF. As DNA, the CDR3 is TGTGCCAGCAGCTTGGTCGGGGGTCGCGGGCCCCAGCATTTT.

For the CDR3, the DNA is TGCGCCAGCAGCGTTACCTACACCGGGGAGCTGTTTTTT. Translated, it gives CASSVTYTGELFF. The rearrangement uses TRBV5-1 and TRBJ2-2; D call uncertain. The V gene lost 4 bases and the J gene lost 3 bases, with 7 bases spanning the gap. Germline-derived CDR1 and CDR2 are SGHRS and YFSETQ. CDR3 length equals 13 residues.

This chain links TRBV15 with TRBJ2-4, with D perhaps TRBD1 or TRBD2 (6 bases each). Trimming shortened V by 0 bases and J by 1 base, and 10 bases separated the two germline ends. Germline CDR1 LNHNV, CDR2 YYDKDF (reference sequence). The CDR3 contains 16 residues. The CDR3 region is CATSRDRGVAKNIQYF. The DNA of the CDR3 is TGTGCCACCAGCAGAGATAGGGGGGTGGCCAAAAACATTCAGTACTTC. The variable domain in full, with the rest retrieved from reference TRBV15 and TRBJ2-4, is DAMVIQNPRYQVTQFGKPVTLSCSQTLNHNVMYWYQQKSSQAPKLLFHYYDKDFNNEADTPDNFQSRRPNTSFCFLDIRSPGLGDTAMYLCATSRDRGVAKNIQYFGAGTRLSVL.

The V and J genes are TRBV4-1 and TRBJ2-7, with 8 bases that match TRBD1. The trim removed 1 base at V and 2 bases at J, leaving 7 bases unmatched. CDR3 size: 16 residues. Per the germline V gene, CDR1 is MGHRA and CDR2 is YSYEKL. CDR3 in amino acids: CASSQGNRGSPYEQYF. The CDR3 DNA sequence: TGCGCCAGCAGCCAAGGAAACAGGGGGTCCCCCTACGAGCAGTACTTC.

The rearrangement links TRBV3-1 (or the pseudogene TRBV3-2) to TRBJ1-6; perhaps TRBD1 as D (6 bases). The germline CDR1 and CDR2 sequences are LGHDT and YNNKEL (reference sequence). The CDR3 sequence is 13 residues long. V was cut by 7 bases and J by 13 bases, with 17 bases left in between. CDR3 bases: TGTGCCAGCACGCCTAAAAGAGGACAGCCCCTCCACTTT. It translates to CASTPKRGQPLHF.

The chain is built from TRBV19 and TRBJ1-5; D uncertain. The ends were cut back, 5 bases at V and 3 bases at J, with 11 bases in the middle. Germline V CDR1 and CDR2: LNHDA, SQIVND (reference sequence). The CDR3 spans 14 residues. CDR3 amino acids: CASSPQASNQPQHF. The DNA for the CDR3 is TGTGCCAGTAGTCCCCAGGCCTCCAATCAGCCCCAGCATTTT.

Of note for this clone: Distinct nucleotide sequences in the sample also encode this CDR3. The rearrangement joins TRBV9 to TRBJ2-5; D is unresolved. Germline lookup yields CDR1 SGDLS and CDR2 YYNGEE. The CDR3 loop spans 14 amino acids. Trimming took 2 bases from V and 2 from J, leaving 10 bases between them. CDR3 DNA sequence: TGTGCCAGCAGCGTGGGAACTACACAAGAGACCCAGTACTTC. Encoded protein: CASSVGTTQETQYF.

The rearrangement uses TRBV5-4 and TRBJ2-2, with 11 bases identical to TRBD2. Trimming at V came to 6 bases and at J to 8 bases, leaving 15 bases not matched to a gene. The V gene's germline CDR1 is SGHNT and CDR2 YYREEE (reference sequence). This CDR3 has 17 residues. CDR3 coding DNA: TGTGCCAGCAAGGGACCCGGGACTAGCGGATCCACGGGGGAGCTGTTTTTT. Translating gives CASKGPGTSGSTGELFF.